The clone carrying this T cell receptor beta chain was seen repeatedly, ten times or more. Its target is not known. The germline V and J ends were trimmed by 0 bases and 0 bases, with 11 bases remaining between them. Per the germline V gene, CDR1 is MNHNY and CDR2 is SVGAGI (reference sequence). CDR3 length: 16 amino acids. TCRdb analysed the PCR reads with MiXCR anew, one entry per CDR3 protein. The sample shows approximately 97,000 distinct CDR3 sequences, 24% of them seen only once. The data originate from a study of molecular identifiers for immune sequencing clone quantification. Study overall: Five portions were made in replicates from RNA of 20,000 or 100,000 naive CD8 cells, and four underwent sequencing.

Study observations and caveats: A single cell's spiked Jurkat TCR RNA was reportedly detectable among more than 950,000 naive cells. Over 97% of effector molecules, but under 1% in naive cells, were held by clones with more than 20 RNA copies.

The sample was naive CD8+ T cells from blood, with Jurkat cell RNA spiked in. Subset here: FACS-sorted CD8+CD4-CCR7+CD45RA+ naive T cells. The chain joins TRBV6-6 to TRBJ1-1; D is unresolved. The receptor was derived from a human donor in good health. Some libraries in this study had Jurkat cell RNA spiked in. CDR3 nucleotide sequence: TGTGCCAGCAGTTACTCCCGGGAGATCATGAACACTGAAGCTTTCTTT. It specifies CASSYSREIMNTEAFF.